Listed here are 28 T cell receptor beta chains from one sample, sequenced in a study of regulatory T cells in long-lasting Graves disease. Time point reported: newly diagnosed GD, antithyroid drugs for less than 3 months. PBMC RNA served as the TCR library source. TCR beta libraries were built with iRepertoire HTBI primers and Arm-PCR of CDR3 regions. TCRdb re-called the multiplex PCR reads through MiXCR, storing one row per CDR3 protein. This repertoire shows a few hundred thousand distinct CDR3 sequences, 15% to 20% found once; its top ten account for 20% to 25%. These data were also filed under a second study, of T cells in Graves' hyperthyroidism and ophthalmopathy.

This sample comprised peripheral blood mononuclear cells (PBMCs), obtained at new diagnosis, from a patient treated with antithyroid drugs. Receptor source: a young woman with Graves disease.

The table lists this clonotype with many counts. The rearrangement uses TRBV3-1 and TRBJ2-7; D may be TRBD2 (5 bases). The CDR3 loop spans 16 amino acids. In germline, CDR1 is LGHDT, CDR2 YNNKEL (reference sequence). Trimming left V 0 bases short and J 0 bases short, with 12 bases between. CDR3 region: CASSQELAWSSYEQYF. The CDR3 DNA sequence: TGTGCCAGCAGCCAAGAGCTAGCTTGGAGCTCCTACGAGCAGTACTTC.

This clonotype was seen only a few times. The rearrangement joins TRBV6-1 to TRBJ2-7, with D possibly TRBD1 on 5 matching bases. The CDR3 spans 14 residues. Trimming pared 7 bases from V and 2 bases from J, leaving 15 bases between. In germline, CDR1 is MNHNS, CDR2 SASEGT. CDR3 region: CASNAGNLAYEQYF. As DNA, the CDR3 is TGTGCCAGCAATGCAGGGAATTTGGCCTACGAGCAGTACTTC.

This clonotype was observed at least ten times. This chain connects TRBV6-5 to TRBJ2-7; unclear D gene. CDR1 and CDR2 (germline): MNHEY, SVGAGI. The length of the CDR3 is 12 residues. V was cut by 2 bases and J by 4 bases, with 6 bases left in between. The CDR3 DNA reads TGTGCCAGCAGTTACGGAGTATACGAGCAGTACTTC. Translation gives CASSYGVYEQYF.

Comment on this clonotype: This probably arose from a read error, given a far larger clone one base away. The rearrangement links TRBV20-1 to TRBJ2-1; D is unclear. V was shortened by 0 bases and J by 10 bases, with 16 bases between the two germline ends. This CDR3 contains 14 residues. Germline values: CDR1 DFQATT, CDR2 SNEGSKA (reference sequence). CDR3 sequence reads: CSARDTLGMDEQFF. CDR3 in DNA: TGCAGTGCTAGAGATACCCTGGGGATGGACGAGCAGTTCTTC.

This clonotype was picked up many times. The genes are TRBV12-3 or TRBV12-4 and TRBJ2-6; D perhaps matches TRBD1 (5 bases). The CDR3 has 16 residues. The V end was cut by 6 bases, the J end by 2 bases, with 14 bases between. The CDR3 nucleotides are TGTGCCAGCAGCTACGATCAGGGCCCTGGGGCCAACGTCCTGACTTTC. Amino acid sequence: CASSYDQGPGANVLTF.

At least ten counts were recorded for this clonotype. V usage is TRBV19 and J usage is TRBJ1-1; TRBD1 agrees at 7 bases. The ends lost 3 bases at V and 3 bases at J; junction bases unmatched: 16. The germline V gene encodes CDR1 LNHDA and CDR2 SQIVND (reference sequence). CDR3 length: 18 residues. CDR3 sequence: CASSIHRDRAYSYTEAFF. In nucleotides, the CDR3 is TGTGCCAGTAGTATTCATCGCGACAGGGCCTACTCGTACACTGAAGCTTTCTTT. Combining the CDR3 with reference TRBV19 and TRBJ1-1 gives the whole variable domain DGGITQSPKYLFRKEGQNVTLSCEQNLNHDAMYWYRQDPGQGLRLIYYSQIVNDFQKGDIAEGYSVSREKKESFPLTVTSAQKNPTAFYLCASSIHRDRAYSYTEAFFGQGTRLTVV.

This clonotype was found a few times. It is unclear where the CDR3 begins or ends on the DNA, so no DNA is shown, and the CDR3 is as TCRdb lists it. The chain carries TRBV27 and TRBJ2-1; the table calls TRBD1, which could not be checked here. The CDR3 is 22 residues long, ends included. Germline CDR1 reads MNHEY; CDR2 reads SMNVEV (reference sequence). The CDR3 protein is CASSIYLCSVDGTSSPHNEQFF.

This clonotype was seen many times. The V call is TRBV20-1, the J call TRBJ2-7; maybe TRBD1 (6 bases). The germline V and J ends were trimmed by 1 base and 0 bases, with 10 bases remaining between them. Germline lookup yields CDR1 DFQATT and CDR2 SNEGSKA (reference sequence). This CDR3 has 14 amino acids. This chain's CDR3 is CSARGTDSSYEQYF. For the CDR3, the DNA is TGCAGTGCTAGAGGGACAGATAGCTCCTACGAGCAGTACTTC.

The chain uses TRBV14 and TRBJ2-1, with D possibly TRBD1 on 6 matching bases. The V end lost 3 bases, the J end lost 11 bases, and 11 bases lay between the germline ends. The CDR3 covers 12 residues. Germline values: CDR1 SGHDN, CDR2 FVKESK. The CDR3 nucleotides are TGTGCCAGCAGCCAGGACAGCCACCAGCAGTTCTTC. Protein sequence: CASSQDSHQQFF.

This clonotype occurred many times. CDR3 loop: CSVEDPGQEFF. CDR3 DNA: TGCAGCGTTGAAGATCCGGGACAGGAGTTCTTC. V gene TRBV29-1 combines with J gene TRBJ2-1, with TRBD1 matching 8 bases. The junction had 3 bases not matched to a gene; V was cut back by 0 bases and J by 14 bases. Looked up from germline, CDR1 is SQVTM and CDR2 is ANQGSEA. CDR3 size: 11 residues.

This clonotype was seen more than once but under ten times. The chain joins TRBV20-1 to TRBJ2-1; either TRBD1 or TRBD2 may supply D (5 bases each). V shed 5 bases and J shed 2 bases, with 16 bases lying between them. CDR1 is DFQATT, CDR2 SNEGSKA, per germline (reference sequence). This CDR3 region has 15 residues. The CDR3 DNA sequence: TGCAGTGCTGACTTCCCGGGACGGGCCTACAATGAGCAGTTCTTC. This encodes CSADFPGRAYNEQFF.

This clonotype has a handful of counts. This sequence joins TRBV10-2 and TRBJ2-7; 8 bases agree with TRBD1. With V trimmed by 6 bases and J by 5 bases, 9 bases remained unmatched. CDR3 length: 14 residues. Germline CDR1 is WSHSY and CDR2 is SAAADI. The CDR3 is CASSPRGQAHEQYF. Written as DNA, the CDR3 is TGCGCCAGCAGCCCGAGGGGACAGGCCCACGAGCAGTACTTC.

This clonotype was detected ten times or more. V is TRBV10-1 and J is TRBJ2-1; 13 bases are shared with TRBD2. This CDR3 spans 16 amino acids. The V and J ends lost 1 base and 4 bases, in that order; junction bases with no gene match: 1. Germline CDR1 WNHNN, CDR2 SYGVQD (reference sequence). The CDR3 here is CASSELTSGRYNEQFF. The CDR3 DNA reads as TGCGCCAGCAGTGAGTTGACTAGCGGGAGGTACAATGAGCAGTTCTTC.

Ten or more counts support this clonotype. The J gene is TRBJ2-5, the V gene TRBV11-3; unclear D gene. The CDR3 length is 15 residues. The germline gives CDR1 SGHNT, CDR2 YENEEA. V lost 5 bases, J lost 2 bases, and 15 bases lay in between. In DNA form, the CDR3 reads TGTGCCAGCAGCCAATCAACCGGGTCTCAAGAGACCCAGTACTTC. Residues: CASSQSTGSQETQYF.

This clonotype showed up just a few times. In this CDR3 the conserved last residue, phenylalanine or tryptophan, is missing, so a read error is likely. The V gene is TRBV5-6, the J gene TRBJ2-7, with D possibly matching TRBD2 (6 bases). The V end was cut by 3 bases, the J end by 5 bases, with 12 bases between. Germline CDR1 SGHDT, CDR2 YYEEEE. This CDR3 contains 13 residues. The CDR3 bases are TGTGCCAGCAGCTCCGGGAGTAACGACGAGCAGTACCTC. Protein sequence: CASSSGSNDEQYL.

This clonotype has just a few counts. The rearrangement links TRBV2 to TRBJ2-1; 7 bases are a match to TRBD1. CDR3 length: 15 residues. Germline CDR1 SNHLY, CDR2 FYNNEI. J lost 2 bases, V lost 4 bases, and 5 bases had no gene match. The CDR3 sequence: CASSVRQGAYNEQFF. The CDR3 nucleotides read TGTGCCAGCAGTGTGCGTCAGGGGGCCTACAATGAGCAGTTCTTC.

This clonotype appeared a few times. A much bigger clone sits one base away, suggesting this may be a read error. The chain uses TRBV29-1 and TRBJ2-1; 7 bases align to TRBD2. Looked up from germline, CDR1 is SQVTM and CDR2 is ANQGSEA. The J segment lost 7 bases and the V segment lost 7 bases, leaving 4 bases of the junction unmatched. The CDR3 loop spans 11 amino acids. This CDR3 is CSARLANEQFF. DNA of the CDR3: TGCAGCGCCCGACTAGCTAATGAGCAGTTCTTC.

This clonotype was counted many times. The V call is TRBV5-1, the J call TRBJ2-1, with a possible D match to TRBD1 (6 bases). CDR1 is SGHRS and CDR2 is YFSETQ in the germline V gene. V lost 0 bases to trimming and J lost 3 bases, with 7 bases between them. The CDR3 spans 14 residues. The CDR3 DNA reads TGCGCCAGCAGCTTGGAGGACAGCTACAATGAGCAGTTCTTC. Encoded protein: CASSLEDSYNEQFF.

The chain links TRBV24-1 to TRBJ2-3; D possibly corresponds to TRBD1 (6 bases). The CDR3 has 15 residues. Germline values: CDR1 KGHDR, CDR2 SFDVKD. Trimming left V 3 bases short and J 4 bases short, with 13 bases between. The CDR3 here is CATSDPQGVPDTQYF. In DNA, the CDR3 is TGTGCCACCAGTGATCCACAGGGCGTCCCAGATACGCAGTATTTT.

In this sample, this clonotype turned up many times. V gene TRBV7-2 combines with J gene TRBJ2-5, with 11 positions matching TRBD2. CDR1 is SGHTA and CDR2 is FQGNSA in the germline V gene. The V and J ends lost 5 bases and 1 base, in that order; junction bases with no gene match: 6. This CDR3 comprises 16 residues. This CDR3 reads CASSARLAGSQETQYF. As DNA, the CDR3 is TGTGCCAGCAGCGCCAGACTAGCGGGGAGCCAAGAGACCCAGTACTTC.

This clonotype was counted ten times or more. This chain uses TRBV5-5 with TRBJ2-1, with D perhaps TRBD2 (5 bases). CDR3 length equals 13 residues. Germline V gives CDR1 SGHKS, CDR2 YYEKEE (reference sequence). V lost 2 bases and J lost 6, with 9 bases in between. The CDR3 sequence: CASSFTSINEQFF. In DNA form, the CDR3 reads TGTGCCAGCAGCTTTACTAGTATCAATGAGCAGTTCTTC.

This clonotype has more than one count but fewer than ten. The rearrangement links TRBV12-3 or TRBV12-4 to TRBJ2-1; D might be TRBD2 (6 bases). V lost 10 bases and J lost 5, with 15 bases in between. The CDR3 is 13 residues long. The CDR3 bases are TGTGCCACTCTTTCGAGGACTAACAATGAGCAGTTCTTC. This codes for CATLSRTNNEQFF.

This clonotype was counted at least ten times. The genes are TRBV11-1 and TRBJ2-3; TRBD2 might be the D (6 bases). Germline lookup yields CDR1 SGHAT and CDR2 FQDESV (reference sequence). This CDR3 comprises 14 residues. Deletions cut 7 bases from V and 3 bases from J, with 14 bases between. CDR3 loop: CASTVRELTDTQYF. In DNA form, the CDR3 reads TGTGCCAGCACTGTCCGGGAGCTGACAGATACGCAGTATTTT. Filled out from reference TRBV11-1 and TRBJ2-3, the complete variable domain reads EAEVAQSPRYKITEKSQAVAFWCDPISGHATLYWYRQILGQGPELLVQFQDESVVDDSQLPKDRFSAERLKGVDSTLKIQPAELGDSAMYLCASTVRELTDTQYFGPGTRLTVL.

At least ten counts were recorded for this clonotype. This chain uses TRBV6-1 with TRBJ2-5; D uncertain. From germline, CDR1 is MNHNS and CDR2 SASEGT. The CDR3 covers 12 residues. Trimming stripped 6 bases from V and 5 bases from J, with 10 bases between. The CDR3 sequence: CASRTPGETQYF. The CDR3 nucleotides read TGTGCCAGCAGAACCCCCGGGGAGACCCAGTACTTC.

As regards this clonotype: One base away lies a much larger clone, so this may be a sequencing read error. V gene TRBV28 combines with J gene TRBJ2-1; 9 positions match TRBD2. Unmatched junction bases numbered 12, after V lost 7 bases and J lost 8 bases. The CDR3 is 15 amino acids. CDR1 is MDHEN and CDR2 is SYDVKM in the germline V gene. CDR3 in amino acids: CASIPSSGRLDEQFF. CDR3 nucleotide sequence: TGTGCCAGCATCCCTTCGAGCGGGAGGCTGGATGAGCAGTTCTTC.

In its sample, this clonotype was seen many times. The chain joins TRBV18 to TRBJ2-1; 7 bases fit TRBD2. The germline gives CDR1 KGHSH, CDR2 LQKENI. V shed 3 bases and J 5 bases; nucleotides not matched to a gene: 7. The CDR3 spans 15 residues. CDR3 residues: CASSPLSGNNNEQFF. As DNA, the CDR3 is TGTGCCAGCTCACCTTTGAGCGGGAACAACAATGAGCAGTTCTTC.

This clonotype was counted at least ten times. The chain employs TRBV7-2 and TRBJ2-1; 14 nucleotides align to TRBD2. The V gene's germline CDR1 is SGHTA and CDR2 FQGNSA. J gave up 1 base and V 5 bases, and 7 bases lay outside the gene matches. The CDR3 totals 18 residues. The CDR3 loop is CASSPGLAGEGSYNEQFF. The CDR3 DNA sequence: TGTGCCAGCAGCCCGGGACTAGCGGGAGAAGGGTCCTACAATGAGCAGTTCTTC.

The CDR3: CASSEGPFANTGELFF. The CDR3 DNA reads as TGTGCCAGCAGCGAAGGACCGTTCGCGAACACCGGGGAGCTGTTTTTT. The chain carries TRBV9 and TRBJ2-2; D remains ambiguous. Looked up from germline, CDR1 is SGDLS and CDR2 is YYNGEE. Trimming cost V 3 bases and J 0 bases, with 12 bases left between them. The CDR3 contains 16 residues.